One and the same sample provided the 19 T cell receptor beta chains below, sequenced in a study of T cells after yellow fever vaccination. TCRdb itself ran the 5' RACE reads through MiXCR, one entry per CDR3 protein. Among about 260,000 distinct CDR3 sequences, around 4.9% were seen once, and the ten largest hold around 3.3%. This specimen was CD4+ T cells sorted from PBMCs, taken on the day of the yellow fever booster vaccination. The source of these receptors is a man younger than 30 who received the YFV17D yellow fever vaccine.

This clonotype has at least ten counts. The V gene is TRBV5-1, the J gene TRBJ2-1; D is possibly TRBD1 (6 bases). The V end lost 0 bases, the J end lost 10 bases, and 20 bases lay between the germline ends. The CDR3 spans 16 residues. The V gene's germline CDR1 is SGHRS and CDR2 YFSETQ. This chain's CDR3 is CASSLAGRTQGWEQFF. The DNA for the CDR3 is TGCGCCAGCAGCTTGGCCGGGCGAACACAGGGATGGGAGCAGTTCTTC. The entire variable domain, with the rest obtained from reference TRBV5-1 and TRBJ2-1, is as follows: KAGVTQTPRYLIKTRGQQVTLSCSPISGHRSVSWYQQTPGQGLQFLFEYFSETQRNKGNFPGRFSGRQFSNSRSEMNVSTLELGDSALYLCASSLAGRTQGWEQFFGPGTRLTVL.

The chain combines TRBV5-1 with TRBJ2-5, with D possibly matching TRBD2 (5 bases). Germline V gene data show CDR1 as SGHRS and CDR2 as YFSETQ. There are 16 residues in the CDR3. Trimming cost V 4 bases and J 2 bases, with 18 bases left between them. CDR3 DNA sequence: TGCGCCAGCAGCCCCGGGCCCAACCCGGGGCAAGAGACCCAGTACTTC. Translated, it gives CASSPGPNPGQETQYF.

This clonotype was found a few times. The chain combines TRBV6-2 or TRBV6-3 with TRBJ2-7; TRBD2 agrees at 15 bases. This CDR3 has 18 amino acids. V dropped 2 bases and J dropped 3; count of bases not matched to a gene: 8. Germline loops: CDR1 MNHEY, CDR2 SVGEGT. The CDR3 DNA reads as TGTGCCAGCAGTTACCAAGGACTAGCGGGGGGGATTGTCTACGAGCAGTACGTC. Protein: CASSYQGLAGGIVYEQYV.

The chain has TRBV7-2 and TRBJ2-3, with D possibly matching TRBD2 (6 bases). Trimming left V 5 bases short and J 5 bases short, with 17 bases between. In germline, CDR1 is SGHTA, CDR2 FQGNSA. The CDR3 is made up of 15 amino acids. CDR3 region: CASSPLGGVLDTQYF. The CDR3 nucleotides are TGTGCCAGCAGCCCACTGGGCGGGGTGTTAGATACGCAGTATTTT.

This clonotype occurred many times. The V and J genes are TRBV11-1 and TRBJ2-3, with D hard to call. V was trimmed by 5 bases and J by 5 bases, leaving 14 bases between them. The germline V gene encodes CDR1 SGHAT and CDR2 FQDESV (reference sequence). The CDR3 consists of 14 residues. DNA of the CDR3: TGTGCCAGCAGCGCACGGGCCGAAGGAGATACGCAGTATTTT. It encodes CASSARAEGDTQYF.

This clonotype showed up many times. V and J are TRBV11-2 and TRBJ2-3, with TRBD2 matching over 10 bases. The CDR3 contains 16 residues. CDR1 and CDR2 (germline): SGHAT, FQNNGV. V lost 5 bases, J lost 4 bases, and 9 bases stayed unmatched. This CDR3 is CASSQSGGAFADTQYF. The CDR3 nucleotides are TGTGCCAGCAGCCAAAGCGGGGGGGCCTTCGCAGATACGCAGTATTTT.

The genes are TRBV6-6 and TRBJ1-6; a possible D gene is TRBD1 (5 bases). The CDR3 has 14 residues. Trimming cost V 7 bases and J 4 bases, with 11 bases left between them. CDR1 and CDR2 (germline): MNHNY, SVGAGI (reference sequence). CDR3 sequence (DNA): TGTGCCAGCACCACTACAGGTTATAATTCACCCCTCCACTTT. This gives the protein CASTTTGYNSPLHF.

This clonotype was counted at least ten times. The CDR3 coding sequence is TGCAGCGCAATTCTCCTGGCGAACAATCAGCCCCAGCATTTT. It is translated as CSAILLANNQPQHF. The chain combines TRBV29-1 with TRBJ1-5; unclear D gene. Per the germline V gene, CDR1 is SQVTM and CDR2 is ANQGSEA. The CDR3 spans 14 residues. Deletions cut 7 bases from V and 3 bases from J, with 16 bases between.

Turning to this clonotype: With a much larger clone just one base away, this may be a read error. The rearrangement joins TRBV7-3 to TRBJ2-5; D could derive from TRBD1 or TRBD2 (5 bases each). The CDR3 covers 13 residues. CDR1 SGHTA and CDR2 FQGTGA come from the germline V gene. V lost 3 bases and J lost 0, with 5 bases in between. The CDR3 spells CASSLGHQETQYF. CDR3 bases: TGTGCCAGCAGCTTGGGACACCAAGAGACCCAGTACTTC.

This clonotype appeared a few times. The chain uses TRBV7-9 and TRBJ1-6; D is unclear. This CDR3 has 15 amino acids. Germline V gene lookup returns CDR1 SEHNR and CDR2 FQNEAQ (reference sequence). With 3 bases removed from V and 2 bases from J, the gap between germline ends came to 8 bases. This CDR3 reads CASSLGSTYNSPLHF. CDR3 DNA sequence: TGTGCCAGCAGCTTGGGCAGCACCTATAATTCACCCCTCCACTTT. Looking up the rest from reference TRBV7-9 and TRBJ1-6 gives the full variable domain: DTGVSQNPRHKITKRGQNVTFRCDPISEHNRLYWYRQTLGQGPEFLTYFQNEAQLEKSRLLSDRFSAERPKGSFSTLEIQRTEQGDSAMYLCASSLGSTYNSPLHFGNGTRLTVT.

The chain combines TRBV7-9 with TRBJ2-2, with D hard to call. Trimming left V 5 bases short and J 4 bases short, with 17 bases between. Germline V CDR1 and CDR2: SEHNR, FQNEAQ (reference sequence). The CDR3 is made up of 16 amino acids. The CDR3 coding sequence is TGTGCCAGCAGCCCTCTAGGCCCCTTGGGCACCGGGGAGCTGTTTTTT. It is translated as CASSPLGPLGTGELFF.

This clonotype was counted at least ten times. CDR3 nucleotides: TGTGCCAGCAGCGCTACTTCCTACAATGAGCAGTTCTTC. Translation: CASSATSYNEQFF. The V gene is TRBV9, the J gene TRBJ2-1; no clear D. Germline V gives CDR1 SGDLS, CDR2 YYNGEE. CDR3 length: 13 amino acids. Deletions cut 3 bases from V and 1 base from J, with 5 bases between. Combining the CDR3 with reference TRBV9 and TRBJ2-1 gives the whole variable domain DSGVTQTPKHLITATGQRVTLRCSPRSGDLSVYWYQQSLDQGLQFLIQYYNGEERAKGNILERFSAQQFPDLHSELNLSSLELGDSALYFCASSATSYNEQFFGPGTRLTVL.

This chain joins TRBV7-2 and TRBJ1-1; TRBD1 aligns across 7 bases. The V and J ends lost 6 bases and 1 base, in that order; junction bases with no gene match: 5. The CDR3 is 14 residues long. The germline V gene has CDR1 SGHTA and CDR2 FQGNSA. The CDR3 sequence: CASRTGQRNTEAFF. CDR3 sequence (DNA): TGTGCCAGCAGAACGGGACAGAGGAACACTGAAGCTTTCTTT.

V and J are TRBV14 and TRBJ1-6, with D maybe TRBD1 (5 bases). From germline, CDR1 is SGHDN and CDR2 FVKESK. The CDR3 covers 14 residues. V was pared by 4 bases and J by 7 bases, with 11 bases between. CDR3 coding DNA: TGTGCCAGCAGCCCGGGGGTTAGCAATTCACCCCTCCACTTT. Protein: CASSPGVSNSPLHF.

This rearrangement joins TRBV12-3 or TRBV12-4 to TRBJ2-7; D is perhaps TRBD1 (6 bases). This CDR3 is built from 13 residues. Deletions cut 5 bases from V and 2 bases from J, with 10 bases between. The CDR3 DNA sequence: TGTGCCAGCAGTCCGGGACATACCTACGAGCAGTACTTC. It translates to CASSPGHTYEQYF.

The sample holds a few counts of this clonotype. This chain connects TRBV10-3 to TRBJ1-1, with a possible D match to TRBD1 (6 bases). The CDR3 spans 13 residues. The germline CDR1 and CDR2 sequences are ENHRY and SYGVKD. The V end was cut by 3 bases, the J end by 4 bases, with 9 bases between. The CDR3 DNA reads as TGTGCCATCAGTGAAGGGGGTTTCACTGAAGCTTTCTTT. Its translation: CAISEGGFTEAFF.

In its sample, this clonotype was seen a few times. The chain couples TRBV5-1 to TRBJ1-3; D gene unclear. Trimming left V 0 bases short and J 6 bases short, with 13 bases between. Per germline, CDR1 SGHRS and CDR2 YFSETQ. The length of the CDR3 is 15 residues. The CDR3 loop reads CASSLVPGGQNTIYF. In nucleotides, the CDR3 is TGCGCCAGCAGCTTGGTGCCGGGAGGTCAAAACACCATATATTTT.

In its sample, this clonotype was seen a few times. The J gene is TRBJ1-6, the V gene TRBV18; 10 bases align to TRBD1. The V gene's germline CDR1 is KGHSH and CDR2 LQKENI. The CDR3 is 15 residues long. The junction had 7 bases not matched to a gene; V was cut back by 6 bases and J by 8 bases. The CDR3 sequence is CASSPGQGVYSPLHF. DNA of the CDR3: TGTGCCAGCTCCCCCGGACAGGGGGTTTATTCACCCCTCCACTTT.

This clonotype was found a few times. The rearrangement links TRBV30 to TRBJ1-2; a weak D match, TRBD1 (6 bases). Germline V CDR1 and CDR2: GTSNPN, SVGIG (reference sequence). The V gene lost 3 bases and the J gene lost 4 bases, with 12 bases spanning the gap. This CDR3 is built from 13 residues. In DNA, the CDR3 is TGTGCCTGGAGCCGGTTGACAGGCTATGGCTACACCTTC. It is translated as CAWSRLTGYGYTF.